This T cell receptor (beta chain) is drawn from a study of beta chain features in type 1 diabetes. The germline CDR1 and CDR2 sequences are SNHLY and FYNNEI. This CDR3 contains 13 residues. V lost 6 bases and J 2 bases, leaving 10 bases between the germline ends. As every portion of the isolated RNA was reverse transcribed, the sequencing read expressed TCRB transcripts. This table comes from immunoSEQ multiplex PCR, and its TCRdb copy is limited to in-frame clones, with some not included. Of under 95,000 clones in the sample, 30% to 35% were seen once. A single heparinised blood sample, averaging approximately 116 mL, was obtained per donor.

The chain is built from TRBV2 and TRBJ2-5, with D possibly matching TRBD1 (6 bases). The source is a woman younger than 30 in good health. Sequencing was performed on stem cell memory CD4+ T cells from blood. CDR3 amino acids: CASRWTEQETQYF. In DNA form, the CDR3 reads TGTGCCAGCAGATGGACAGAACAAGAGACCCAGTACTTC.